Shown below are 27 T cell receptor beta chains from a single sample sequenced in a study of shared clonotypes between healthy human individuals. The repertoire was sequenced with immunoSEQ multiplex PCR; TCRdb's copy has only in-frame clones and lacks some. Among about 680,000 clones, approximately 73% were seen once, and the ten largest hold 1.5% to 2%. Sequenced sample: memory CD4+ T cells sorted from blood. Subset reported: CD45RA-negative fraction. The receptors were sampled from a woman aged 30 to 39 in good health.

The rearrangement uses TRBV28 and TRBJ2-7; 8 bases map to TRBD2. CDR3 length equals 15 residues. The germline V gene encodes CDR1 MDHEN and CDR2 SYDVKM. J was trimmed by 4 bases and V by 3 bases; bases with no gene match: 8. CDR3 in amino acids: CASSFPRSGSYEQYF. DNA of the CDR3: TGTGCCAGCAGTTTCCCCCGAAGCGGGAGTTACGAGCAGTACTTC.

The chain carries TRBV5-4 and TRBJ2-1; D may be TRBD1 (6 bases). V lost 4 bases, J lost 5 bases, and 16 bases lay in between. CDR1 is SGHNT, CDR2 YYREEE, per germline (reference sequence). The CDR3 is 15 residues long. This CDR3 reads CASSSPVTGNNEQFF. Here the CDR3 DNA reads TGTGCCAGCAGCAGTCCTGTGACAGGTAACAATGAGCAGTTCTTC.

A single count supports this clone. The chain is built from TRBV28 and TRBJ2-1; no clear D. This CDR3 has 15 residues. Trimming cost V 4 bases and J 0 bases, with 10 bases left between them. Germline V gene sequence: CDR1 MDHEN, CDR2 SYDVKM. CDR3 bases: TGTGCCAGCAGTTCTATTCCCAGCTCCTACAATGAGCAGTTCTTC. It translates to CASSSIPSSYNEQFF.

The rearrangement joins TRBV19 to TRBJ1-2, with TRBD1 identical over 8 bases. With V trimmed by 8 bases and J by 7 bases, 12 bases remained unmatched. Germline loops: CDR1 LNHDA, CDR2 SQIVND (reference sequence). The CDR3 spans 14 residues. CDR3: CASYRTGFGVGYTF. CDR3 nucleotides: TGTGCCAGTTACCGGACAGGGTTTGGTGTTGGCTACACCTTC.

The CDR3 reads CASSPPMAAYEQYF. CDR3 DNA: TGTGCCAGCTCACCACCGATGGCGGCCTACGAGCAGTACTTC. This sequence joins TRBV18 and TRBJ2-7; D remains unclear. The CDR3 is 14 residues long. Trimming stripped 0 bases from V and 2 bases from J, with 8 bases between. Germline values: CDR1 KGHSH, CDR2 LQKENI.

The chain uses TRBV7-2 and TRBJ2-7, with 8 nucleotides matching TRBD2. The germline CDR1 and CDR2 sequences are SGHTA and FQGNSA. CDR3 length equals 14 residues. V lost 4 bases and J lost 7; bases outside the gene matches: 9. Here the CDR3 DNA reads TGTGCCAGCAGCTCGGGGGGGCTTCTCCGGGAGCAGTACTTC. Encoded protein: CASSSGGLLREQYF. Full variable domain (rest looked up from reference TRBV7-2 and TRBJ2-7): GAGVSQSPSNKVTEKGKDVELRCDPISGHTALYWYRQSLGQGLEFLIYFQGNSAPDKSGLPSDRFSAERTGGSVSTLTIQRTQQEDSAVYLCASSSGGLLREQYFGPGTRLTVT.

This clone was recorded a few times. The chain links TRBV2 to TRBJ2-2, with D possibly being TRBD2 (5 bases). Germline V lookup: CDR1 SNHLY, CDR2 FYNNEI. The CDR3 contains 15 residues. The V gene lost 4 bases and the J gene lost 0 bases, with 9 bases spanning the gap. CDR3 amino acids: CASSGTGSNTGELFF. The CDR3 DNA sequence: TGTGCCAGCAGTGGGACTGGATCGAACACCGGGGAGCTGTTTTTT.

The chain couples TRBV6-1 to TRBJ2-7; 11 bases match TRBD2. This CDR3 has 15 amino acids. CDR1 is MNHNS and CDR2 is SASEGT in the germline V gene. V trimming: 6 bases; J trimming: 2 bases; junction bases outside the gene matches: 6. The CDR3 loop reads CASRKTSGKTYEQYF. The CDR3 DNA reads as TGTGCCAGCAGGAAGACTAGCGGGAAAACCTACGAGCAGTACTTC.

V gene TRBV10-2 combines with J gene TRBJ1-1, with no clear D. V dropped 4 bases and J dropped 2 bases, with 5 bases sitting between them. The germline CDR1 and CDR2 sequences are WSHSY and SAAADI. This CDR3 is 12 amino acids long. DNA of the CDR3: TGCGCCAGCAGTGTCTATAACACTGAAGCTTTCTTT. The encoded protein is CASSVYNTEAFF.

A single count supports this clone. This sequence joins TRBV28 and TRBJ1-4; tentatively, D is TRBD1 (5 bases). V was clipped by 5 bases and J by 4 bases, with 20 bases between them. This CDR3 spans 17 amino acids. The V gene's germline CDR1 is MDHEN and CDR2 SYDVKM. CDR3 loop: CASSSLRRDFSNEKLFF. The CDR3 nucleotides are TGTGCCAGCAGTAGCCTACGCCGGGACTTTAGTAATGAAAAACTGTTTTTT. The entire variable domain, with the rest obtained from reference TRBV28 and TRBJ1-4, is as follows: DVKVTQSSRYLVKRTGEKVFLECVQDMDHENMFWYRQDPGLGLRLIYFSYDVKMKEKGDIPEGYSVSREKKERFSLILESASTNQTSMYLCASSSLRRDFSNEKLFFGSGTQLSVL.

The chain recombines TRBV19 with TRBJ2-7; D may be TRBD2 (5 bases). The CDR3 runs to 14 residues. Trimming removed 2 bases at V and 6 bases at J, with 14 bases between. Germline CDR1 reads LNHDA; CDR2 reads SQIVND (reference sequence). The CDR3 DNA reads TGTGCCAGTAGTATAATTGGACTTCCGGGCGAGCAGTACTTC. This codes for CASSIIGLPGEQYF.

The chain carries TRBV25-1 and TRBJ1-1; TRBD1 is a possible D gene (5 bases). Trimming stripped 3 bases from V and 9 bases from J, with 8 bases between. Germline-derived CDR1 and CDR2 are MGHDK and SYGVNS. There are 11 residues in the CDR3. CDR3 protein: CASSEGDQAFF. Written as DNA, the CDR3 is TGTGCCAGCAGTGAGGGGGACCAAGCTTTCTTT.

The rearrangement joins TRBV7-3 to TRBJ2-2; D might be TRBD2 (5 bases). Germline V lookup: CDR1 SGHTA, CDR2 FQGTGA. This CDR3 comprises 17 residues. V was pared by 4 bases and J by 2 bases, with 17 bases between. This CDR3 is CASSYPRGGPNTGELFF. DNA of the CDR3: TGTGCCAGCAGCTACCCCCGTGGCGGGCCAAACACCGGGGAGCTGTTTTTT.

The V gene is TRBV4-1, the J gene TRBJ2-3; TRBD1 is a possible D gene (6 bases). The CDR3 extends over 22 amino acids. Germline V gives CDR1 MGHRA, CDR2 YSYEKL. Trimming took 4 bases from V and 0 from J, leaving 32 bases between them. The CDR3 loop reads CASSRVRPLAPGHDTSTDTQYF. The CDR3 bases are TGCGCCAGCAGCCGGGTCCGACCTCTTGCACCGGGACACGACACTAGCACAGATACGCAGTATTTT.

V is TRBV7-2 and J is TRBJ2-3; possible D gene TRBD2, 6 bases. Germline assignment: CDR1 SGHTA and CDR2 FQGNSA. The V end lost 1 base, the J end lost 2 bases, and 19 bases lay between the germline ends. CDR3 length equals 18 residues. Here the CDR3 DNA reads TGTGCCAGCAGCTTAGAATTGACTCGGCGGGGATACACAGATACGCAGTATTTT. Its translation is CASSLELTRRGYTDTQYF.

Points on this clone: This sample also contains other DNA sequences that code for the same CDR3. The chain recombines TRBV7-2 with TRBJ1-5; perhaps TRBD1 as D (6 bases). The V gene lost 5 bases and the J gene lost 5 bases, with 10 bases spanning the gap. This CDR3 has 13 amino acids. From germline, CDR1 is SGHTA and CDR2 FQGNSA. The CDR3 DNA follows: TGTGCCAGCAGCCAACAGGGAGATCAGCCCCAGCATTTT. It codes for CASSQQGDQPQHF. The full variable domain, completed using reference TRBV7-2 and TRBJ1-5, is GAGVSQSPSNKVTEKGKDVELRCDPISGHTALYWYRQSLGQGLEFLIYFQGNSAPDKSGLPSDRFSAERTGGSVSTLTIQRTQQEDSAVYLCASSQQGDQPQHFGDGTRLSIL.

This clone was seen a few times. The V gene is TRBV30, the J gene TRBJ2-7, with a tentative D call TRBD2 (6 bases). Trimming stripped 3 bases from V and 3 bases from J, with 9 bases between. CDR1 and CDR2 (germline): GTSNPN, SVGIG (reference sequence). There are 12 residues in the CDR3. The CDR3 here is CAWRRDFYEQYF. The DNA of the CDR3 is TGTGCCTGGAGAAGGGACTTCTACGAGCAGTACTTC.

V and J are TRBV19 and TRBJ1-5; the D gene is possibly TRBD1 (5 bases). The V end was cut by 7 bases, the J end by 1 base, with 11 bases between. Per germline, CDR1 LNHDA and CDR2 SQIVND (reference sequence). This CDR3 comprises 14 residues. CDR3 amino acids: CASNGRGSNQPQHF. The CDR3 region has the DNA TGTGCCAGTAACGGCCGGGGGAGCAATCAGCCCCAGCATTTT.

CDR3 loop: CASSVATGMGEQFF. The DNA for the CDR3 is TGCGCCAGCAGCGTTGCTACAGGGATGGGTGAGCAGTTCTTC. The chain uses TRBV5-1 and TRBJ2-1; perhaps TRBD1 as D (6 bases). The CDR3 length is 14 residues. Per the germline V gene, CDR1 is SGHRS and CDR2 is YFSETQ. V dropped 4 bases and J dropped 9 bases, with 17 bases sitting between them.

This chain links TRBV4-1 with TRBJ2-1; 7 bases align to TRBD2. This CDR3 is 16 amino acids long. Germline assignment: CDR1 MGHRA and CDR2 YSYEKL. Trimming removed 1 base from V and 1 base from J; junction bases left unmatched: 4. In DNA, the CDR3 is TGCGCCAGCAGCCAAGGGGAGGGACCTTCCTACAATGAGCAGTTCTTC. Residues: CASSQGEGPSYNEQFF.

The rearrangement uses TRBV18 and TRBJ2-7, with 8 bases lining up with TRBD2. The length of the CDR3 is 13 residues. Trimming cost V 6 bases and J 3 bases; bases outside gene matches: 4. Germline CDR1 reads KGHSH; CDR2 reads LQKENI. CDR3 sequence (DNA): TGTGCCAGCTCTGGCGGGAGGAACTACGAGCAGTACTTC. Protein: CASSGGRNYEQYF. The whole variable domain, filled in from reference TRBV18 and TRBJ2-7, reads NAGVMQNPRHLVRRRGQEARLRCSPMKGHSHVYWYRQLPEEGLKFMVYLQKENIIDESGMPKERFSAEFPKEGPSILRIQQVVRGDSAAYFCASSGGRNYEQYFGPGTRLTVT.

V usage is TRBV25-1 and J usage is TRBJ2-7; tentative D call: TRBD1 (5 bases). From germline, CDR1 is MGHDK and CDR2 SYGVNS. Deletions cut 5 bases from V and 5 bases from J, with 10 bases between. This CDR3 comprises 12 residues. CDR3 bases: TGTGCCAGCAGTTCGCAGGGCCACGAGCAGTACTTC. It codes for CASSSQGHEQYF.

The chain combines TRBV2 with TRBJ2-6, with D possibly being TRBD1 (6 bases). V was pared by 4 bases and J by 0 bases, with 13 bases between. The CDR3 spans 17 residues. The V gene's germline CDR1 is SNHLY and CDR2 FYNNEI. Written as DNA, the CDR3 is TGTGCCAGCAGTGCGAGGACAGTTTTCTCTGGGGCCAACGTCCTGACTTTC. This codes for CASSARTVFSGANVLTF.

The chain uses TRBV27 and TRBJ1-2; 7 bases map to TRBD1. The CDR3 is made up of 13 amino acids. Per the germline V gene, CDR1 is MNHEY and CDR2 is SMNVEV (reference sequence). J lost 6 bases, V lost 9 bases, and 10 bases had no gene match. Written as DNA, the CDR3 is TGTGCCAGTACCGGGACAGAAGGGAATGGCTACACCTTC. Encoded protein: CASTGTEGNGYTF.

This chain connects TRBV28 to TRBJ2-7; D is uncertain. The CDR3 totals 14 residues. V was cut by 7 bases and J by 3 bases, with 16 bases left in between. Germline values: CDR1 MDHEN, CDR2 SYDVKM. The CDR3 spells CASIRVTKDYEQYF. In DNA, the CDR3 is TGTGCCAGCATTCGGGTTACCAAAGACTACGAGCAGTACTTC.

The V call is TRBV11-3, the J call TRBJ2-7; TRBD1 matches at 7 bases. Trimming took 3 bases from V and 2 from J; bases not matched to a gene: 10. The CDR3 is 16 amino acids. Germline CDR1 reads SGHNT; CDR2 reads YENEEA. The CDR3 is CASSLLGGITTYEQYF. As DNA, the CDR3 is TGTGCCAGCAGCTTGTTAGGGGGCATCACTACCTACGAGCAGTACTTC.

This rearrangement joins TRBV29-1 to TRBJ1-1, with a tentative D call TRBD1 (5 bases). Per the germline V gene, CDR1 is SQVTM and CDR2 is ANQGSEA. V lost 7 bases to trimming and J lost 3 bases, with 18 bases between them. The CDR3 is 14 amino acids. CDR3 bases: TGCAGCGGTGGGGGAGGGATTCGTTACACTGAAGCTTTCTTT. Amino acid sequence: CSGGGGIRYTEAFF.